Presented here are 4 T cell receptor beta chains from one specimen sequenced in a study of CD8 T cells in ankylosing spondylitis. TCRdb re-called the 5' RACE reads through MiXCR, storing one row per CDR3 protein. Found here are 200,000 or so distinct CDR3 sequences, 15% to 20% of them singletons; the top ten hold 4.3%. The sample was blood, either unsorted or a sorted T cell fraction (not recorded which). Source of these receptors: a male donor aged 5 to 30 with ankylosing spondylitis or in good health (not recorded which).

This chain joins TRBV29-1 and TRBJ2-2; D call uncertain. CDR3 length equals 14 residues. Trimming left V 4 bases short and J 1 base short, with 10 bases between. Looked up from germline, CDR1 is SQVTM and CDR2 is ANQGSEA. CDR3 protein: CSVVPALNTGELFF. For the CDR3, the DNA is TGCAGCGTTGTACCAGCGTTGAACACCGGGGAGCTGTTTTTT.

This rearrangement joins TRBV29-1 to TRBJ2-3; D unclear. The CDR3 is made up of 15 amino acids. The V end lost 1 base, the J end lost 6 bases, and 17 bases lay between the germline ends. CDR1 is SQVTM, CDR2 ANQGSEA, per germline. In DNA form, the CDR3 reads TGCAGCGTTGAAGCCCCGCATGTGGTGGGGGATACGCAGTATTTT. It is translated as CSVEAPHVVGDTQYF.

The chain employs TRBV6-2 or TRBV6-3 and TRBJ2-1; a possible D gene is TRBD2 (5 bases). Trimming took off 6 bases at V and 8 bases at J, with 14 bases between the two ends. Germline V gene sequence: CDR1 MNHEY, CDR2 SVGEGT. This CDR3 has 13 residues. CDR3 residues: CASSPKVRDEQFF. The CDR3 region has the DNA TGTGCCAGCAGCCCAAAAGTGAGGGATGAGCAGTTCTTC.

This clonotype was seen at least ten times. V usage is TRBV5-5 and J usage is TRBJ1-2; D unclear. CDR3 length: 16 amino acids. The V gene lost 7 bases and the J gene lost 2 bases, with 21 bases spanning the gap. The germline V gene has CDR1 SGHKS and CDR2 YYEKEE (reference sequence). The CDR3 spells CASASREAITNYGYTF. DNA of the CDR3: TGTGCCAGCGCCTCGCGAGAGGCCATCACCAACTATGGCTACACCTTC.